These T cell receptor beta chains were read from a single sample in a study of T cell responses to AZD1222 COVID-19 vaccine. The protocol was immunoSEQ multiplex PCR, while the TCRdb copy is restricted to in-frame clones and leaves out a portion. The data show 120,000 or so clones, about 90% seen once. The source material was peripheral blood, sampled on day 0 of AZD1222 vaccination. The receptor source for this set is an adult in good health. CDR3s include the opening cysteine and the closing phenylalanine or tryptophan. Fields, in order: D gene, V gene, J gene, CDR3 DNA, CDR3 protein. D genes are given only for firm matches.

d_call: .; v_call: TRBV19; j_call: TRBJ2-3; cdr3_nt: TGTGCCAGTAGTATAATCGGCTCAGATACGCAGTATTTT; cdr3_aa: CASSIIGSDTQYF
d_call: TRBD1; v_call: TRBV7-3; j_call: TRBJ1-4; cdr3_nt: TGTGCCAGCAGCCCAGACAGGGGCGCAACTAATGAAAAACTGTTTTTT; cdr3_aa: CASSPDRGATNEKLFF
d_call: .; v_call: TRBV19; j_call: TRBJ1-1; cdr3_nt: TGTGCCAGTAGTTTACCTAGTCCGGGGAACACTGAAGCTTTCTTT; cdr3_aa: CASSLPSPGNTEAFF
d_call: .; v_call: TRBV30; j_call: TRBJ2-7; cdr3_nt: TGTGCCTGGAGCCACACTGGGGCGGGGGCTTCCTACGAGCAGTACTTC; cdr3_aa: CAWSHTGAGASYEQYF
d_call: TRBD1; v_call: TRBV30; j_call: TRBJ2-7; cdr3_nt: TGTGCCTGGAGTAAATTCACAGGGGGAACCTACGAGCAGTACTTC; cdr3_aa: CAWSKFTGGTYEQYF
d_call: .; v_call: TRBV20-1; j_call: TRBJ2-6; cdr3_nt: TGCAGTGCTAGTCGGGAGGGGGCCAACGTCCTGACTTTC; cdr3_aa: CSASREGANVLTF
d_call: .; v_call: TRBV27; j_call: TRBJ1-2; cdr3_nt: TGTGCCAGCAGCTCAAGTCCGGACGGCTACACCTTC; cdr3_aa: CASSSSPDGYTF
d_call: .; v_call: TRBV7-2; j_call: TRBJ1-1; cdr3_nt: TGTGCCAGCAGTTCTCTTCCTTGGGGGAACACTGAAGCTTTCTTT; cdr3_aa: CASSSLPWGNTEAFF
d_call: TRBD1; v_call: TRBV5-4; j_call: TRBJ2-7; cdr3_nt: TGTGCCAGCAGCTTTCCGGGACAGATATCCTACGAGCAGTACTTC; cdr3_aa: CASSFPGQISYEQYF
d_call: TRBD2; v_call: TRBV5-1; j_call: TRBJ2-4; cdr3_nt: TGCGCCAGCAGCTCCGGACTAGAGAACATTCAGTACTTC; cdr3_aa: CASSSGLENIQYF